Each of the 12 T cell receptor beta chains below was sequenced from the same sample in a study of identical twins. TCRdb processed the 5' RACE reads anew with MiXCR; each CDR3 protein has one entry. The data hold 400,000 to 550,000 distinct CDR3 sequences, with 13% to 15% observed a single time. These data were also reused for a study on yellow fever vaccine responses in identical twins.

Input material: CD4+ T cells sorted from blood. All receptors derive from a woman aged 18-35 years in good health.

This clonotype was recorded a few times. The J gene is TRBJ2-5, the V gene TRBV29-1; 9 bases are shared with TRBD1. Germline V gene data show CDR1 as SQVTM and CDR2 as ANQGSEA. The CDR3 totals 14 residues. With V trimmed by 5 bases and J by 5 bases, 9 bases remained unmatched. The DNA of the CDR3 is TGCAGCGTTTTCGCCGGGACAGGGATGGAGACCCAGTACTTC. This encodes CSVFAGTGMETQYF.

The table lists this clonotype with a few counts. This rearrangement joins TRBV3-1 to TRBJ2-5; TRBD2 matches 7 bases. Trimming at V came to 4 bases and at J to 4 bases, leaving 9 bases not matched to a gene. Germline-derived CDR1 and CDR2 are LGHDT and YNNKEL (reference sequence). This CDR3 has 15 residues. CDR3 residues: CASSLFRGGGETQYF. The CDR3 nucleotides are TGTGCCAGCAGCCTCTTTCGTGGGGGGGGAGAGACCCAGTACTTC.

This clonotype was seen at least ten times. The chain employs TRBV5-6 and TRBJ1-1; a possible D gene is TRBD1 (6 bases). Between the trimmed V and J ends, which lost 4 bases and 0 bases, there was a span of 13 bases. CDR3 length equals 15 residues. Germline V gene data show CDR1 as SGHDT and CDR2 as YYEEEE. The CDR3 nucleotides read TGTGCCAGCAGCAGAAGACAGGTGGTGAACACTGAAGCTTTCTTT. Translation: CASSRRQVVNTEAFF. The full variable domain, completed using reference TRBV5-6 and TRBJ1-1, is DAGVTQSPTHLIKTRGQQVTLRCSPKSGHDTVSWYQQALGQGPQFIFQYYEEEERQRGNFPDRFSGHQFPNYSSELNVNALLLGDSALYLCASSRRQVVNTEAFFGQGTRLTVV.

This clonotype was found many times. The DNA of the CDR3 is TGTGCCAGCAGCCCCCCAGGGGCGGGGCAAGAGACCCAGTACTTC. It yields the protein CASSPPGAGQETQYF. The chain has TRBV7-2 and TRBJ2-5; D may match TRBD1 or TRBD2 (6 bases each). V lost 5 bases to trimming and J lost 2 bases, with 15 bases between them. The CDR3 runs to 15 residues. CDR1 is SGHTA and CDR2 is FQGNSA in the germline V gene.

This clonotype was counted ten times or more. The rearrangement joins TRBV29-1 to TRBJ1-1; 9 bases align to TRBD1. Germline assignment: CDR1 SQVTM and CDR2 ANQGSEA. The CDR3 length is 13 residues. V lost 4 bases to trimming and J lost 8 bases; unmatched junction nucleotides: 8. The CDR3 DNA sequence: TGCAGCGTTGCGACAGGGGGATTTACCGAAGCTTTCTTT. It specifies CSVATGGFTEAFF.

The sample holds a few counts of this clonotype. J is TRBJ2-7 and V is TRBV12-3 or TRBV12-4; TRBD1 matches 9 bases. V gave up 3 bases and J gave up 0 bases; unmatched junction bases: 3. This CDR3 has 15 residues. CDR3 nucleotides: TGTGCCAGCAGTTTTGGGACAGGGTACTCCTACGAGCAGTACTTC. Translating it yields CASSFGTGYSYEQYF.

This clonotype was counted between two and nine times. CDR3 coding DNA: TGTGCCAGCAGCGTGGGCCCGGGGGGTAACACCGGGGAGCTGTTTTTT. Encoded protein: CASSVGPGGNTGELFF. The J gene is TRBJ2-2, the V gene TRBV9; the match to TRBD2 covers 7 bases. This CDR3 contains 16 residues. Germline V gene sequence: CDR1 SGDLS, CDR2 YYNGEE. J gave up 2 bases and V 2 bases, and 6 bases lay outside the gene matches.

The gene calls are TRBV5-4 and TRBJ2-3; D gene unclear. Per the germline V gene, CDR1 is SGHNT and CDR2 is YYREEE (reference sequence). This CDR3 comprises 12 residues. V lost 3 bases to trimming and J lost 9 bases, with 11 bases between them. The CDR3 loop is CASSSTVVTQYF. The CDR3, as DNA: TGTGCCAGCAGCTCGACTGTCGTCACGCAGTATTTT.

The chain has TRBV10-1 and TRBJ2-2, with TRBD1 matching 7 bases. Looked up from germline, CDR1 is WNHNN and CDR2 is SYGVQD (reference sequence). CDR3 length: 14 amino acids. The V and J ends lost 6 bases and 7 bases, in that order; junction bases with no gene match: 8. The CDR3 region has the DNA TGCGCCAGCAGCACGGGACAGTTGCACGGGGAGCTGTTTTTT. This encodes CASSTGQLHGELFF.

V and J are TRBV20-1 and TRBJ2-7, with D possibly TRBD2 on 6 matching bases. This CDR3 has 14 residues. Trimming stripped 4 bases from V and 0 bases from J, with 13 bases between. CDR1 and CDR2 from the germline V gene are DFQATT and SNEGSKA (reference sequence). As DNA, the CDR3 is TGCAGTGCTACCGGACGGGGGAGCTCCTACGAGCAGTACTTC. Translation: CSATGRGSSYEQYF.

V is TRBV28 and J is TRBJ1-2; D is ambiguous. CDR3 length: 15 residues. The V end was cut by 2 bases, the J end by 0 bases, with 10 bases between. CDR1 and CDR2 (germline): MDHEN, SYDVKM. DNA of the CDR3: TGTGCCAGCAGTTTAGTTCGGGGTCCTAACTATGGCTACACCTTC. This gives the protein CASSLVRGPNYGYTF.

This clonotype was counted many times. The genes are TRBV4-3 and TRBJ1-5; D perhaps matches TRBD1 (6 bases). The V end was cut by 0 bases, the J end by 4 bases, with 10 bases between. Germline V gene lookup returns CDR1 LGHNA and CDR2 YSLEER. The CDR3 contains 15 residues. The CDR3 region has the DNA TGCGCCAGCAGCCAAGAGACAGGTCGGAATCAGCCCCAGCATTTT. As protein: CASSQETGRNQPQHF.